This TCR beta chain was found in a study of a mutant IDH1 vaccine in newly diagnosed glioma. Assay: immunoSEQ multiplex PCR; the TCRdb copy retains only in-frame clones and omits some. The data contain tens of thousands of clones, less than 80% of them singletons. Trimming stripped 4 bases from V and 1 base from J, with 8 bases between. The CDR3 loop spans 12 amino acids. Germline lookup yields CDR1 SQVTM and CDR2 ANQGSEA. Indicated time point: week 47, end of study. Doses of 300 ug of mutant IDH1 20-mer peptide were given with topical imiquimod. This clone was detected a few times. Antigen unknown. This TCR was recovered from a man between 45 and 60 years old with glioma. The chain employs TRBV29-1 and TRBJ2-7; D is undetermined. The input for sequencing was PBMCs, taken from a glioma patient whose treatment included an IDH1 peptide vaccine. For the CDR3, the DNA is TGCAGCGTTGTTCGAGATTCCTACGAGCAGTACTTC. It is translated as CSVVRDSYEQYF.